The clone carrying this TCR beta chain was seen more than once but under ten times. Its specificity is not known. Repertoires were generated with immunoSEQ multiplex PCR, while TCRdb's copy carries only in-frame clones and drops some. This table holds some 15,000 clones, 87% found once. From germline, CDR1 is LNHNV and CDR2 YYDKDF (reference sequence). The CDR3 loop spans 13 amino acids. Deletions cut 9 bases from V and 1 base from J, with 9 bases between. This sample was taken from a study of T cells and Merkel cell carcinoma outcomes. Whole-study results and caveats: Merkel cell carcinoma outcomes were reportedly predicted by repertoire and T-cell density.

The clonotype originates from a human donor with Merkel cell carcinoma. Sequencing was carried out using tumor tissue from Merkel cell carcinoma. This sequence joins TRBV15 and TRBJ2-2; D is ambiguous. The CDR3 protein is CATSTENTGELFF. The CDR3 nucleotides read TGTGCCACGTCGACGGAGAACACCGGGGAGCTGTTTTTT. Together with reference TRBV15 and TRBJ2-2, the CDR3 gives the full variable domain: DAMVIQNPRYQVTQFGKPVTLSCSQTLNHNVMYWYQQKSSQAPKLLFHYYDKDFNNEADTPDNFQSRRPNTSFCFLDIRSPGLGDTAMYLCATSTENTGELFFGEGSRLTVL.